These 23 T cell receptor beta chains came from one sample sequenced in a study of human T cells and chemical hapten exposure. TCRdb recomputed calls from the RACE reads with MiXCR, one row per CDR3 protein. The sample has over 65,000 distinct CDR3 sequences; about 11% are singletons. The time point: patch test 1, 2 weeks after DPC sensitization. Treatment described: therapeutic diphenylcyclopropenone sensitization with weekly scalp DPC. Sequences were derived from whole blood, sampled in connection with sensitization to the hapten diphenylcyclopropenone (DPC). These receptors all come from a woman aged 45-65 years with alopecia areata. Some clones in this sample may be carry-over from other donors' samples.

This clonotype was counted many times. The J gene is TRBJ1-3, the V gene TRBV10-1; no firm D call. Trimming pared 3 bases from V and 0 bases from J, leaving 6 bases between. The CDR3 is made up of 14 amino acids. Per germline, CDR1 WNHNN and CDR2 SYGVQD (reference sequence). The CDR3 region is CASSDIGSGNTIYF. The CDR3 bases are TGCGCCAGCAGTGATATAGGCTCTGGAAACACCATATATTTT.

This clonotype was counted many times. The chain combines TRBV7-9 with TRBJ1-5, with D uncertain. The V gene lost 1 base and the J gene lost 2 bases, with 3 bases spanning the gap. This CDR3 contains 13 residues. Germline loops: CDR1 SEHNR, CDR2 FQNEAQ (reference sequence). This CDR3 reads CASSLVGNQPQHF. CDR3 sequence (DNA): TGTGCCAGCAGCTTAGTGGGCAATCAGCCCCAGCATTTT.

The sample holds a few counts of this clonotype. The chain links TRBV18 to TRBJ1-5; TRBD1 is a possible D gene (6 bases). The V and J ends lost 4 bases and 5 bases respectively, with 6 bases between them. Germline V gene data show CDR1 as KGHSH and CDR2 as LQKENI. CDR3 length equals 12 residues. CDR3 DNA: TGTGCCAGCTCACAGGGGGATCAGCCCCAGCATTTT. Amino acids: CASSQGDQPQHF.

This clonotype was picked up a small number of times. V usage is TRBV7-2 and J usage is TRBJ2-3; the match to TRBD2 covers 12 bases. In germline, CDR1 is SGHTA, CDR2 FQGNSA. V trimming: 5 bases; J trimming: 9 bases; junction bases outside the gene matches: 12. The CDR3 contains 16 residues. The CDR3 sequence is CASSLTSGGHQGTQYF. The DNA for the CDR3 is TGTGCCAGCAGCCTTACTAGCGGGGGGCACCAGGGGACGCAGTATTTT.

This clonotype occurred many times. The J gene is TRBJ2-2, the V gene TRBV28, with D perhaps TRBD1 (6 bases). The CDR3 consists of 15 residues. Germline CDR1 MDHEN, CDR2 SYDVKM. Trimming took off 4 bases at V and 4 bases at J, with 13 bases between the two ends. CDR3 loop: CASSSYSTGTGELFF. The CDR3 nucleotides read TGTGCCAGCAGTTCTTATTCGACAGGCACCGGGGAGCTGTTTTTT.

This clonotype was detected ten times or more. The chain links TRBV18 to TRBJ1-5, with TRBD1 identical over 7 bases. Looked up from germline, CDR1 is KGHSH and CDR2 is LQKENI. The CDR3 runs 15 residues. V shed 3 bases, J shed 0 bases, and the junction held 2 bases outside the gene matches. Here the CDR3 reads CASSPTGNSNQPQHF. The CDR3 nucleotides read TGTGCCAGCTCACCGACAGGGAATAGCAATCAGCCCCAGCATTTT.

DNA of the CDR3: TGCAGTGCGCACTTGGGGGAGACCCAGTACTTC. Translated: CSAHLGETQYF. The chain carries TRBV20-1 and TRBJ2-5; D remains unclear. V lost 6 bases and J lost 5, with 10 bases in between. The CDR3 length is 11 residues. Germline lookup yields CDR1 DFQATT and CDR2 SNEGSKA (reference sequence).

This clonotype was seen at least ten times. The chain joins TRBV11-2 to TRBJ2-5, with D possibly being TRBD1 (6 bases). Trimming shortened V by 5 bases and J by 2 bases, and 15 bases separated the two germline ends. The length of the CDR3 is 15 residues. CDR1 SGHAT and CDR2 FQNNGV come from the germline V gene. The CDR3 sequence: CASSQTGTPQETQYF. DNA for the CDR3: TGTGCCAGCAGCCAGACCGGGACACCACAAGAGACCCAGTACTTC.

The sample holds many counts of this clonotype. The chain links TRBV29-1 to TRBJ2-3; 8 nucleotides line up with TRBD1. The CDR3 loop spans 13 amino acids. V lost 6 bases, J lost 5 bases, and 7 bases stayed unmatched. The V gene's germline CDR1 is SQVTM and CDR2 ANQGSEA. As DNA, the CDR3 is TGCAGCGTCCTGACAGGGGTTTTAGATACGCAGTATTTT. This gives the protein CSVLTGVLDTQYF.

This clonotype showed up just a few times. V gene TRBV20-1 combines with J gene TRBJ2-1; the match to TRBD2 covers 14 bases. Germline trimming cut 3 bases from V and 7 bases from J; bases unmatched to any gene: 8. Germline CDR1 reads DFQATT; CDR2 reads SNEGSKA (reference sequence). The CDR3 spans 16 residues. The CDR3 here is CSARPGLAGGYNEQFF. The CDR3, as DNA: TGCAGTGCTAGGCCCGGACTAGCGGGAGGTTATAATGAGCAGTTCTTC.

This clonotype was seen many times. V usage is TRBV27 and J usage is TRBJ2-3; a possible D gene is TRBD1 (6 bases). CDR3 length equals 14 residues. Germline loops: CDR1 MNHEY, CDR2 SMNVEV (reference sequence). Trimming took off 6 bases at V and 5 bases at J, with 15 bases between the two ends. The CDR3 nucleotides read TGTGCCAGCAGAACCTCAGGGGTGGTAGATACGCAGTATTTT. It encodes CASRTSGVVDTQYF.

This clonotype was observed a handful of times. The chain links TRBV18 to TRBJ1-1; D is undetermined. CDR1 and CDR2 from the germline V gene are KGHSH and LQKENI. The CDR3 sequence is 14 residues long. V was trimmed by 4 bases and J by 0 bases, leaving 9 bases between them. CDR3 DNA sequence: TGTGCCAGCTCACTCCAGAGAATGAACACTGAAGCTTTCTTT. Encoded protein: CASSLQRMNTEAFF.

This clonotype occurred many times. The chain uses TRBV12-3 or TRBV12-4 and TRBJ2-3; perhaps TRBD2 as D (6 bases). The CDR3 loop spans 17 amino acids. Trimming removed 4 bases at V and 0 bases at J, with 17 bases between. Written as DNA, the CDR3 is TGTGCCAGCAGTTATGGGAGTTGGCTAGCGAGCACAGATACGCAGTATTTT. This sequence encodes CASSYGSWLASTDTQYF.

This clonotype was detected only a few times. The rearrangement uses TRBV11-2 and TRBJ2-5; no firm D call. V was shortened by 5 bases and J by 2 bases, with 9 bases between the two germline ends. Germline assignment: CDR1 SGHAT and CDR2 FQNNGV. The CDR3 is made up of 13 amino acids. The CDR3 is CASSGSPQETQYF. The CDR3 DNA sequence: TGTGCCAGCAGCGGAAGTCCGCAAGAGACCCAGTACTTC.

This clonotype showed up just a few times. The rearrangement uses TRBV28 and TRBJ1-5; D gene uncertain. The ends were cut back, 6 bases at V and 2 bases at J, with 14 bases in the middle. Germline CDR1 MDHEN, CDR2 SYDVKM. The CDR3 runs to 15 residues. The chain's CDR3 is CASSPRRQGNQPQHF. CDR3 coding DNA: TGTGCCAGCAGCCCAAGGAGGCAGGGCAATCAGCCCCAGCATTTT.

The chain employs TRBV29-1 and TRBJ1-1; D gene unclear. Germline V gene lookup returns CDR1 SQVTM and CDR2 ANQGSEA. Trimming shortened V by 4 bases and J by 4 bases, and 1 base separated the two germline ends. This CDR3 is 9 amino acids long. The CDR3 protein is CSVVTEAFF. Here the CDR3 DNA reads TGCAGCGTTGTCACTGAAGCTTTCTTT.

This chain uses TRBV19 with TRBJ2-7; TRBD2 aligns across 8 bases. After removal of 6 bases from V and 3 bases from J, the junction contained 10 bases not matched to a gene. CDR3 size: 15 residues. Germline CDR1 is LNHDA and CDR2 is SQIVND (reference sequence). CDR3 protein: CASSGRERGIYEQYF. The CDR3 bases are TGTGCCAGTAGCGGCCGGGAGCGGGGGATCTACGAGCAGTACTTC.

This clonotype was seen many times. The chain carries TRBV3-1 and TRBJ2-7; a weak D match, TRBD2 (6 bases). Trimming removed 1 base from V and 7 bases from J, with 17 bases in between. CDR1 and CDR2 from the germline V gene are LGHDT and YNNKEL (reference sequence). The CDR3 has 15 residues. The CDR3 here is CASSQASSGVREQYF. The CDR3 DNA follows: TGTGCCAGCAGCCAAGCTTCTTCGGGGGTAAGGGAGCAGTACTTC.

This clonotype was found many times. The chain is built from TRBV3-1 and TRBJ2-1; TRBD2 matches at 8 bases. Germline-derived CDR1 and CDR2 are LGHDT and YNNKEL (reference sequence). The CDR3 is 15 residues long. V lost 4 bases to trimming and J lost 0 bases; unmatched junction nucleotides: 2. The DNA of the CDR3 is TGTGCCAGCAGCCGTACTAGCGGCTCCTACAATGAGCAGTTCTTC. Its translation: CASSRTSGSYNEQFF.

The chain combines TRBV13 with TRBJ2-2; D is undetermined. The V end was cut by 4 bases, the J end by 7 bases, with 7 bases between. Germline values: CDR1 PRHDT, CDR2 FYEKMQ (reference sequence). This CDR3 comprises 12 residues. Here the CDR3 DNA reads TGTGCCAGCAGCTCCCCCCGCGGGGAGCTGTTTTTT. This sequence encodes CASSSPRGELFF.

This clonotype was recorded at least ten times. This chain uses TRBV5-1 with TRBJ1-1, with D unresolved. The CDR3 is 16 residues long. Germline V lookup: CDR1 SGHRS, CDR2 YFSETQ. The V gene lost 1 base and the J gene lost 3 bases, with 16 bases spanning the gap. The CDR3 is CASSLRAAPGDTEAFF. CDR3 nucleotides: TGCGCCAGCAGCTTGAGGGCAGCCCCTGGGGACACTGAAGCTTTCTTT. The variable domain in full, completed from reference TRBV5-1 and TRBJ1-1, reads KAGVTQTPRYLIKTRGQQVTLSCSPISGHRSVSWYQQTPGQGLQFLFEYFSETQRNKGNFPGRFSGRQFSNSRSEMNVSTLELGDSALYLCASSLRAAPGDTEAFFGQGTRLTVV.

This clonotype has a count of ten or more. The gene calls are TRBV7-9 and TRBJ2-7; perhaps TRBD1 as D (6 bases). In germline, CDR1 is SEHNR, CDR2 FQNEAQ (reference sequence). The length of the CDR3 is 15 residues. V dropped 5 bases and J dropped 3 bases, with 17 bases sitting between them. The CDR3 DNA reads TGTGCCAGCAGCCCTAAATCTCTACAGGGCTACGAGCAGTACTTC. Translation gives CASSPKSLQGYEQYF.

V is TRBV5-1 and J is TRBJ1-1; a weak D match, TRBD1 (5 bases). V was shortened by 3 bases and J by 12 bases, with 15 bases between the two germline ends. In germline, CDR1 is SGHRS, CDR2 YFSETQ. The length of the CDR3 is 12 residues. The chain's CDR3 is CASSSTTVETFF. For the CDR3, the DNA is TGCGCCAGCAGCTCAACGACAGTGGAGACTTTCTTT.